This TCR beta chain was sequenced for a study of T cell changes during pregnancy in multiple sclerosis. This clone came up once. TCRdb's copy holds only in-frame clones and misses some; the assay was immunoSEQ multiplex PCR. The sample consists of tens of thousands of clones, around 94% of them appearing once. Germline V gene lookup returns CDR1 SGHRS and CDR2 YFSETQ. The CDR3 totals 18 residues. Deletions cut 0 bases from V and 3 bases from J, with 21 bases between. The sequence was collected from a female donor with multiple sclerosis, enrolled in a pregnancy study. The sequenced sample was CD4+ T cells from peripheral blood mononuclear cells, obtained in the first trimester of pregnancy. The V call is TRBV5-1, the J call TRBJ1-2; D unclear. Here the CDR3 DNA reads TGCGCCAGCAGCTTGGGGCACGGAGGAACTCCCGGGGACTATGGCTACACCTTC. Its translation is CASSLGHGGTPGDYGYTF.